This TCR beta chain derives from a study of T cell changes during pregnancy in multiple sclerosis. Assay used: immunoSEQ multiplex PCR; TCRdb lists only in-frame clones, some missing. Among roughly 58,000 clones listed, roughly nine tenths were seen once. Unmatched junction bases numbered 6, after V lost 0 bases and J lost 5 bases. CDR3 length: 15 residues. Germline V CDR1 and CDR2: SGDLS, YYNGEE. This receptor was obtained from a female donor with multiple sclerosis, enrolled in a pregnancy study. The chain is built from TRBV9 and TRBJ1-2; 8 nucleotides align to TRBD1. The specimen was CD8+ T cells from peripheral blood mononuclear cells, collected before pregnancy. The CDR3 spells CASSVGTGIFYGYTF. CDR3 nucleotides: TGTGCCAGCAGCGTAGGGACAGGGATTTTTTATGGCTACACCTTC.